This T cell receptor (beta chain) comes out of a study of T cell responses to AZD1222 COVID-19 vaccine. Whole-study results and caveats: Every sample of the repertoires postdated the peak T cell response. Spike-wide coverage was observed for vaccine-associated CD4 TCRs, with dominant responses at 160-218 and 743-854. Donors skewed white British and female; clonal diversity was possibly underestimated.

Repertoires were generated with immunoSEQ multiplex PCR, while TCRdb's copy carries only in-frame clones and drops some. The sample records under 80,000 clones, approximately 85% being singletons. This clone was counted only a few times. Its matching antigen is unknown. Germline V gene sequence: CDR1 LGHDT, CDR2 YNNKEL (reference sequence). Trimming shortened V by 4 bases and J by 8 bases, and 11 bases separated the two germline ends. The CDR3 loop spans 12 amino acids. The chain is built from TRBV3-1 (or the pseudogene TRBV3-2) and TRBJ1-2; D ambiguous. Sequencing used peripheral blood, obtained on day 0 of MenACWY control vaccination. This clonotype was obtained from an adult in good health. DNA of the CDR3: TGTGCCAGCAGCCCCGGGAATCAGGGCTACACCTTC. As protein: CASSPGNQGYTF.